The clone carrying this T cell receptor (beta chain) came up a few times. V gave up 0 bases and J gave up 5 bases, with 11 bases separating them. Germline loops: CDR1 KGHSH, CDR2 LQKENI. This CDR3 comprises 15 residues. The sample belongs to a study of T-cell reconstitution after alpha-beta-depleted transplantation in children. Researchers prepared the TCRbeta library using unique molecular identifiers, the study reports. TCRdb re-analysed the PCR reads in MiXCR, keeping a single row per CDR3 protein. The sample yields fewer than 550,000 distinct CDR3 sequences, approximately 11% seen once. V usage is TRBV18 and J usage is TRBJ2-1; D remains unclear. This TCR was recovered from a human donor who donated a stem cell graft to a child with acute myeloid leukemia. The sample consisted of PBMCs from the stem cell graft donor, taken from the stem cell graft. CDR3 nucleotides: TGTGCCAGCTCACCACCGTCGCAGATAAACAATGAGCAGTTCTTC. Translating gives CASSPPSQINNEQFF.